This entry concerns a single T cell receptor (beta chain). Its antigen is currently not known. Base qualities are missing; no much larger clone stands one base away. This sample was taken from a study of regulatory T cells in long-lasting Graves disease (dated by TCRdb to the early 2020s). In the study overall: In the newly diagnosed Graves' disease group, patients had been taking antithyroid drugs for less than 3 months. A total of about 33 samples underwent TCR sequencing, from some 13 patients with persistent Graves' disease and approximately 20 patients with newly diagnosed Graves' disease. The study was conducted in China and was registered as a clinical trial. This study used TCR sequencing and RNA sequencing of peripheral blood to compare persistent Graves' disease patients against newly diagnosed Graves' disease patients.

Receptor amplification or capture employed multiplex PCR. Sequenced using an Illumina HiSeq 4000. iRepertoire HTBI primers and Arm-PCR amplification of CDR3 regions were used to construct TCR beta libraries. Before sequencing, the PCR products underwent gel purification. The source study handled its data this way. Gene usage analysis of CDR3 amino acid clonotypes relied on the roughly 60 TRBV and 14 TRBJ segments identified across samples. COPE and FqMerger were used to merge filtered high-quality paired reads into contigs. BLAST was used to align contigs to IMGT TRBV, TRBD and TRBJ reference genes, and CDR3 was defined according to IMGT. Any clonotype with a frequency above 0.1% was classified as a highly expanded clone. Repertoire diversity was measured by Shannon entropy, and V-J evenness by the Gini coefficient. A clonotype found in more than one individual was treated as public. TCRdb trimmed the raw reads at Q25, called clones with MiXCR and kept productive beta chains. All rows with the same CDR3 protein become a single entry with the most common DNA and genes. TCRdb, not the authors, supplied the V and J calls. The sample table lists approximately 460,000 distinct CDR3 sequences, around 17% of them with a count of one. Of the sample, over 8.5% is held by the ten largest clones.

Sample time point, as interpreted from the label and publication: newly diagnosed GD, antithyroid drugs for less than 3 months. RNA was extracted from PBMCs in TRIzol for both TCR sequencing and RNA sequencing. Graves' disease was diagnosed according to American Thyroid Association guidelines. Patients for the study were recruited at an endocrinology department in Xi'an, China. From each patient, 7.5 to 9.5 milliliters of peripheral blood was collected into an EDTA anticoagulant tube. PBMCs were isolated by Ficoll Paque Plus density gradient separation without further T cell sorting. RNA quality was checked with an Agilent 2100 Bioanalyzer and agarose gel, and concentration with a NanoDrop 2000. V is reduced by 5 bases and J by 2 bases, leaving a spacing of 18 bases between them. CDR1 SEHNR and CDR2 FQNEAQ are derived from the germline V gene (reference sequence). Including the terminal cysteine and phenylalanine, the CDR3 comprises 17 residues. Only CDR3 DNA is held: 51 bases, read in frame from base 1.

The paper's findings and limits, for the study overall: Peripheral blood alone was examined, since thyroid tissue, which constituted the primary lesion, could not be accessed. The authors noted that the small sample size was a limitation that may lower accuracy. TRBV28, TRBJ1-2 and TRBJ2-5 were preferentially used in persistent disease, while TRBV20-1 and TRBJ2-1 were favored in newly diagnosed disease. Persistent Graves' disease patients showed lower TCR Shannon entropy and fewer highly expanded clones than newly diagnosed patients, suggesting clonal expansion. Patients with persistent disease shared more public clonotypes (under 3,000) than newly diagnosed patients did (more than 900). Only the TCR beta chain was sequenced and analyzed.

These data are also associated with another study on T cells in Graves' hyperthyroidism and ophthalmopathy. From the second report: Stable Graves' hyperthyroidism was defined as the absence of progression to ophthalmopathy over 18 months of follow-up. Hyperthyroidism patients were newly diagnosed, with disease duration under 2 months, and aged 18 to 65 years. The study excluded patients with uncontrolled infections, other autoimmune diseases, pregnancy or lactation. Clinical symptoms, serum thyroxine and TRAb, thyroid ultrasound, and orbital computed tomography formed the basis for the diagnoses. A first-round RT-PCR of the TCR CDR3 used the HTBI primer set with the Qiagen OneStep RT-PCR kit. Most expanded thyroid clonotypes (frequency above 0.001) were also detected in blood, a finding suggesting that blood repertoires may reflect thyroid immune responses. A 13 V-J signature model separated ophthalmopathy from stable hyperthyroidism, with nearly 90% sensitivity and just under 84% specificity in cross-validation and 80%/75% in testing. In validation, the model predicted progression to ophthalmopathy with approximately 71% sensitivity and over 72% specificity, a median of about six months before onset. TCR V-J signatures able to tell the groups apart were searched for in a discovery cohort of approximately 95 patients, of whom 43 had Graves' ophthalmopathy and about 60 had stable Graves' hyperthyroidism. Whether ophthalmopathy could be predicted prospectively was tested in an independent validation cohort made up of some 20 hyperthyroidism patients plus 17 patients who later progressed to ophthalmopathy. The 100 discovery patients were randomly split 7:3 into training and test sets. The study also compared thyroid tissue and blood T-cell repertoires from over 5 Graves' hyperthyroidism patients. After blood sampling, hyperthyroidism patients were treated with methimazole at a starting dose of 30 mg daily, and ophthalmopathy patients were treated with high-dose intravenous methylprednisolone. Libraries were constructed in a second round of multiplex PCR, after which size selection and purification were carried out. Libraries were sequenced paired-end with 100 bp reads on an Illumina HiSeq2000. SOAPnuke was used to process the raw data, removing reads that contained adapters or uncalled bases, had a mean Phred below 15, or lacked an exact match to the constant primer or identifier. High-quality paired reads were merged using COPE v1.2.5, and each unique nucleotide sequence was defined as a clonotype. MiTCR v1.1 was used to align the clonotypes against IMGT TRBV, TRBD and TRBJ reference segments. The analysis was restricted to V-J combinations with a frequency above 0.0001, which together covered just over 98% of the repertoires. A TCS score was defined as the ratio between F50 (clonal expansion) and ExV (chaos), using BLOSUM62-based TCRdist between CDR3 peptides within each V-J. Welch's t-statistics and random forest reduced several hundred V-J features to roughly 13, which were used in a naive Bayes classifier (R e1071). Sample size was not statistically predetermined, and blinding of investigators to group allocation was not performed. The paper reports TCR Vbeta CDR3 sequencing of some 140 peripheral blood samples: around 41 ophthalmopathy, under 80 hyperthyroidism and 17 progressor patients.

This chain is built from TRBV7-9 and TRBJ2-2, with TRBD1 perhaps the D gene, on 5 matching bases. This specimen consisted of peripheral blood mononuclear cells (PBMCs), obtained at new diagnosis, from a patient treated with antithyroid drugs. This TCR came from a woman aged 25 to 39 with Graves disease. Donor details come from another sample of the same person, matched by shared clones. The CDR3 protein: CASSVPSERGNTGELFF. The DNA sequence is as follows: TGTGCCAGCAGCGTTCCCTCGGAAAGGGGAAACACCGGGGAGCTGTTTTTT.